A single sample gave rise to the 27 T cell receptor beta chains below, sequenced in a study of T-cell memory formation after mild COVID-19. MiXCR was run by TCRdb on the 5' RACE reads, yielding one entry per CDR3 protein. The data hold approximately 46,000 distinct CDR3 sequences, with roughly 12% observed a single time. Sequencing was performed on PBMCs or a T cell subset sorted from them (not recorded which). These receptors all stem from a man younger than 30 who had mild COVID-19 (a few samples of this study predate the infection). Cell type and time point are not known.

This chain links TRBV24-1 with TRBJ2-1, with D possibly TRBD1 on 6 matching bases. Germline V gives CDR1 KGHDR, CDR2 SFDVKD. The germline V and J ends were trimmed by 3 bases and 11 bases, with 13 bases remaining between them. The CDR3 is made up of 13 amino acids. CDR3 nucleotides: TGTGCCACCAGTGATCCTACAGGGTTGAAGCAGTTCTTC. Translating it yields CATSDPTGLKQFF.

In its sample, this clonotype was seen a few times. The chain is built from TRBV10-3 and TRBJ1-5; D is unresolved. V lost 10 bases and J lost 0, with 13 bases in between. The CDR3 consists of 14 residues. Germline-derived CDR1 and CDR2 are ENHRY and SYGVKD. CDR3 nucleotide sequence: TGTGCCAGCGGTCAGGTTGATAGCAATCAGCCCCAGCATTTT. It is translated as CASGQVDSNQPQHF.

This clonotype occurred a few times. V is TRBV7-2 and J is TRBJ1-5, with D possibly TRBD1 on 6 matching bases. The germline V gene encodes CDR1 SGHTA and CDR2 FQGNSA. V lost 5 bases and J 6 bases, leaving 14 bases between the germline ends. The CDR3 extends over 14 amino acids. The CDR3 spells CASSQQGSGQPQHF. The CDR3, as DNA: TGTGCCAGCAGCCAACAGGGAAGCGGTCAGCCCCAGCATTTT.

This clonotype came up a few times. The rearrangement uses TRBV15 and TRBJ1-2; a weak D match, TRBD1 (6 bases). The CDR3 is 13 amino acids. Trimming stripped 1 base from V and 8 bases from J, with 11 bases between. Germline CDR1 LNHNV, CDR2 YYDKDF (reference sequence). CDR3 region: CATSRGQAEGYTF. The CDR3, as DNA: TGTGCCACCAGCAGAGGACAGGCGGAGGGCTACACCTTC.

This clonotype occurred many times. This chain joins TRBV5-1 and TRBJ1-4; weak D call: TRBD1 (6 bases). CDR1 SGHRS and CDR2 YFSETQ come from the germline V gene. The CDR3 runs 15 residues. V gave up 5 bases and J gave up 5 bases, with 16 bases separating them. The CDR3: CASRPRGTSNEKLFF. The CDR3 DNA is TGCGCCAGCAGACCCCGGGGGACATCGAATGAAAAACTGTTTTTT.

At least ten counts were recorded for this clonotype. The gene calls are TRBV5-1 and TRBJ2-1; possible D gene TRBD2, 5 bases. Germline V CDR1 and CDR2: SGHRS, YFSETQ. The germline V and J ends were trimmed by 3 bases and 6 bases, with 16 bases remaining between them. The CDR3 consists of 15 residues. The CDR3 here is CASSSDTGVINEQFF. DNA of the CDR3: TGCGCCAGCAGCTCAGATACCGGGGTGATCAATGAGCAGTTCTTC.

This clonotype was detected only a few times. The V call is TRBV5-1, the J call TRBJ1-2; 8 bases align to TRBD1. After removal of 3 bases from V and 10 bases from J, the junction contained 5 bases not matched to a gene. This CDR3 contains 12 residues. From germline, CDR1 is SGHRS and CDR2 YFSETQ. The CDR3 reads CASSWGTGDYTF. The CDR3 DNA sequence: TGCGCCAGCAGCTGGGGGACAGGAGACTACACCTTC.

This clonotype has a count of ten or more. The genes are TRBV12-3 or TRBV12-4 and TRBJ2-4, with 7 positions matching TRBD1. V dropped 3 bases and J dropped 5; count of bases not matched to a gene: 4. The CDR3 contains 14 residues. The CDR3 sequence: CASSFTGAQNIQYF. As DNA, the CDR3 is TGTGCCAGCAGTTTCACAGGGGCCCAAAACATTCAGTACTTC.

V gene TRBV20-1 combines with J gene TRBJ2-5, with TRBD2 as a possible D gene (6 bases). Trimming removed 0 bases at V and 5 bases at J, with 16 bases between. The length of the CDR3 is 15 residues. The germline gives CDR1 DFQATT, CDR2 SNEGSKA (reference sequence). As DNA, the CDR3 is TGCAGTGCTAGAGATATATTAGGGGCGGGGGAGACCCAGTACTTC. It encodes CSARDILGAGETQYF.

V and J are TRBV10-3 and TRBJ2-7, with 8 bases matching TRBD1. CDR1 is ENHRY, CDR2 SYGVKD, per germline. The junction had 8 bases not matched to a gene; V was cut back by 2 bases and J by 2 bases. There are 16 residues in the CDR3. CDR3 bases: TGTGCCATCAGTGAGGACAGGGGATTCGAGGCCTACGAGCAGTACTTC. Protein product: CAISEDRGFEAYEQYF.

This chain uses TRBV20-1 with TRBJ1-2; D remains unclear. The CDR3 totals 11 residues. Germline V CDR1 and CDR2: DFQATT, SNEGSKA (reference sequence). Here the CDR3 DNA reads TGCAGCCCCTGGGCTTTAAATGGCTACACCTTC. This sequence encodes CSPWALNGYTF.

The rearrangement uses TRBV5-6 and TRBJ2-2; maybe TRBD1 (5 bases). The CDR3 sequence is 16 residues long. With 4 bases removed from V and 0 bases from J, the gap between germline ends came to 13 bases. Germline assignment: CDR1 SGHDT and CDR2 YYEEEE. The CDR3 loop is CASSLTEPANTGELFF. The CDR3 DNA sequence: TGTGCCAGCAGCCTGACAGAGCCCGCGAACACCGGGGAGCTGTTTTTT. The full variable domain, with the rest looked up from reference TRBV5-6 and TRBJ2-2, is DAGVTQSPTHLIKTRGQQVTLRCSPKSGHDTVSWYQQALGQGPQFIFQYYEEEERQRGNFPDRFSGHQFPNYSSELNVNALLLGDSALYLCASSLTEPANTGELFFGEGSRLTVL.

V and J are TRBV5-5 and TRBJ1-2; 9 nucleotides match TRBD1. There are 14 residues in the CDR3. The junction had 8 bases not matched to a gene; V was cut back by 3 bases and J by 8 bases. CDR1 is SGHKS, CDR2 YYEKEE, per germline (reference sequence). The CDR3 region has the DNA TGTGCCAGCAGCTCCCCCGGGACAGGGATCGGCTACACCTTC. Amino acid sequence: CASSSPGTGIGYTF.

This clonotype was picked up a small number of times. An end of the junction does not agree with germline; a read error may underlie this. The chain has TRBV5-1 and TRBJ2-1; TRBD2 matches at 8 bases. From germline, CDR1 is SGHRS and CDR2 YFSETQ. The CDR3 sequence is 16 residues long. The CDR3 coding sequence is TGCGCCAGCAGCTTGGGCGGGGGGAGCTCCTACACTGAGCAGTTCTTC. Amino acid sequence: CASSLGGGSSYTEQFF.

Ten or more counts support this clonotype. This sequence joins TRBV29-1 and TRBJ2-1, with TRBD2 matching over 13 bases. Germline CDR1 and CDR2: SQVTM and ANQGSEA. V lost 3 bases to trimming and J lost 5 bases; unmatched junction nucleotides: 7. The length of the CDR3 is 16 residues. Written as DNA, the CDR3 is TGCAGCGTTGAGCTGGGACTAGCGGGGCGTCACAATGAGCAGTTCTTC. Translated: CSVELGLAGRHNEQFF.

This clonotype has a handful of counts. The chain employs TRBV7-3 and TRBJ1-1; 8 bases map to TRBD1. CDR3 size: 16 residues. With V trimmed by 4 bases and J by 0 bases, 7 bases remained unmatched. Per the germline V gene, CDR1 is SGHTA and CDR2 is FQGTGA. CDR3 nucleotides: TGTGCCAGCAGCTCTCAGGGGGCGCGCATGAACACTGAAGCTTTCTTT. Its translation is CASSSQGARMNTEAFF.

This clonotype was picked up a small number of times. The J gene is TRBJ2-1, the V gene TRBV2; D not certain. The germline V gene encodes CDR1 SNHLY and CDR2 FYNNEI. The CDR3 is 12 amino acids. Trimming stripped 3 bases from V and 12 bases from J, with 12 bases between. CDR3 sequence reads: CASSEGTVRQFF. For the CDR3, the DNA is TGTGCCAGCAGTGAGGGTACGGTGCGGCAGTTCTTC.

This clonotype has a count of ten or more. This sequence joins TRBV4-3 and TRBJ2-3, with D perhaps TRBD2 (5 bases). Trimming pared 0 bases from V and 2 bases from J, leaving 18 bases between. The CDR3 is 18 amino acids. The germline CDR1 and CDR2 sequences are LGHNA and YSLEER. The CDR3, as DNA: TGCGCCAGCAGCCAAGATCTCGTTCCGGGGTCTTACACAGATACGCAGTATTTT. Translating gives CASSQDLVPGSYTDTQYF.

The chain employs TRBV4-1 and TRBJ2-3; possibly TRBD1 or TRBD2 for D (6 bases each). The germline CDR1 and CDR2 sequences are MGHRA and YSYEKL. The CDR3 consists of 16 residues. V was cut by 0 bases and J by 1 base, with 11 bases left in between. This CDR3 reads CASSQDGGRRTDTQYF. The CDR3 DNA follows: TGCGCCAGCAGCCAAGACGGGGGCCGCCGCACAGATACGCAGTATTTT.

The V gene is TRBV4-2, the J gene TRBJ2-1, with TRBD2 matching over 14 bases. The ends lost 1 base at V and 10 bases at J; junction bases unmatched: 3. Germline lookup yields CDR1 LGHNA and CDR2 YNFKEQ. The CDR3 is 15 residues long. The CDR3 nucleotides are TGTGCCAGCAGCCAAGGACTAGCGGGGGGGCTCGAGCAGTTCTTC. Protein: CASSQGLAGGLEQFF.

The CDR3 coding sequence is TGCAGTGCTAGTTCTAGCAGGCAAGAGACCCAGTACTTC. Its protein is CSASSSRQETQYF. The rearrangement uses TRBV20-1 and TRBJ2-5; maybe TRBD2 (5 bases). The germline V gene encodes CDR1 DFQATT and CDR2 SNEGSKA (reference sequence). Deletions cut 3 bases from V and 2 bases from J, with 10 bases between. This CDR3 is 13 amino acids long.

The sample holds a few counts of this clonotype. In DNA form, the CDR3 reads TGTGCCAGCAGCTTAGCCGCATACTCTGGAAACACCATATATTTT. Its protein is CASSLAAYSGNTIYF. This chain connects TRBV11-2 to TRBJ1-3; D unresolved. The ends were cut back, 1 base at V and 0 bases at J, with 7 bases in the middle. The CDR3 has 15 residues. The V gene's germline CDR1 is SGHAT and CDR2 FQNNGV.

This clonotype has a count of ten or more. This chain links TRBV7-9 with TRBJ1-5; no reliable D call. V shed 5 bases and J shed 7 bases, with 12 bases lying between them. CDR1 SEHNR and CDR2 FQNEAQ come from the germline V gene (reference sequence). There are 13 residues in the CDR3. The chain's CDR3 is CASSADGTQPQHF. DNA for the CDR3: TGTGCCAGCAGCGCGGACGGCACGCAGCCCCAGCATTTT.

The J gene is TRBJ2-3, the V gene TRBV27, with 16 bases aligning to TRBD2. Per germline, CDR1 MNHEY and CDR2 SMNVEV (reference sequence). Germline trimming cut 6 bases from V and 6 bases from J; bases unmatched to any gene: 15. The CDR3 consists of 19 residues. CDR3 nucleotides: TGTGCCAGCAGCCACGGGACTAGCGGGGGGGCCGTCGGTGGGGATACGCAGTATTTT. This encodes CASSHGTSGGAVGGDTQYF.

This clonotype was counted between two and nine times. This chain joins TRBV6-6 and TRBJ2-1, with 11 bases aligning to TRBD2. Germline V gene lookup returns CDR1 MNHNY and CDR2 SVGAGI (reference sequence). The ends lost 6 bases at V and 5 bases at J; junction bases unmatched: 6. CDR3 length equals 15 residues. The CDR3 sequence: CASSNSGGADNEQFF. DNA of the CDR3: TGTGCCAGCAGCAATAGCGGGGGGGCAGACAATGAGCAGTTCTTC.

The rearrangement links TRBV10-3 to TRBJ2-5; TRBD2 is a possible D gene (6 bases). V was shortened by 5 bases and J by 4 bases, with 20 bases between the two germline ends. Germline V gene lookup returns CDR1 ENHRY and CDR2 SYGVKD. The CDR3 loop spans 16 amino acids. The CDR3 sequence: CAISSLTGLPSETQYF. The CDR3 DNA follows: TGTGCCATCAGTTCCCTCACGGGACTCCCGTCAGAGACCCAGTACTTC.

The CDR3 protein is CASSLGLQGYEQYF. DNA for the CDR3: TGTGCCAGCAGCCTGGGCCTACAGGGCTACGAGCAGTACTTC. The chain carries TRBV5-4 and TRBJ2-7; tentative D call: TRBD1 (6 bases). V was shortened by 4 bases and J by 3 bases, with 14 bases between the two germline ends. Germline V gene sequence: CDR1 SGHNT, CDR2 YYREEE (reference sequence). The CDR3 has 14 residues.